This TCR beta chain originates from a study of tumor-infiltrating lymphocytes in primary liver carcinoma. Study information: Productive TCRbeta read counts per sample ran from roughly 3.5 to 7 million and were similar across tissue types.

Concerning this clonotype: A junction end diverges from the germline sequence, so it may reflect a read error.

Alongside blood RNA obtained from unsorted whole blood, germline DNA was also extracted. Roughly 4 milliliters of peripheral blood were collected before surgery. Synthesis of TCR beta cDNA was carried out from 500 ng total RNA with a constant-region primer. Amplification in three nested multiplex PCR rounds with slightly modified ARM-PCR gave rise to TCR beta libraries. TRBV1-TRBV30 forward primers paired with a C-beta reverse primer were used in the first two PCR rounds, which ran roughly 10 cycles each. Via MiXCR, TCRdb re-called the multiplex PCR reads, giving one row per CDR3 protein. Of around 170,000 distinct CDR3 sequences in the sample, roughly 60% were seen once. Germline CDR1 reads LGHNA; CDR2 reads YNFKEQ. The CDR3 runs 15 residues.

This clonotype was sampled from a man aged 40-50 years with primary liver carcinoma and hepatitis B virus infection. This chain uses TRBV4-2 with TRBJ1-2; D gene unclear. Sequences were obtained from peripheral blood. The CDR3 loop is CASNQDRASPSGYTF. The CDR3 DNA is TGTGCCAGCAACCAAGATAGGGCCTCGCCATCTGGCTACACCTTC.